These 14 T cell receptor beta chains were all obtained from the same sample, sequenced in a study of cytomegalovirus exposure and HLA in healthy donors. 60 Vbeta and 13 Jbeta primers were used in PCR. Assay used: immunoSEQ multiplex PCR; TCRdb lists only in-frame clones, some missing. The data contain about 150,000 clones, 72% of them seen just once; the ten biggest clones take up roughly 4%. The source material was PBMCs. All receptors derive from a man between 45 and 60 years old in good health and CMV-seropositive.

This chain links TRBV5-1 with TRBJ2-2; 7 nucleotides line up with TRBD1. This CDR3 spans 16 amino acids. The V and J ends lost 5 bases and 0 bases, in that order; junction bases with no gene match: 7. From germline, CDR1 is SGHRS and CDR2 YFSETQ. The CDR3 nucleotides are TGCGCCAGCAGACGTCAACAGGGGTCGAACACCGGGGAGCTGTTTTTT. This codes for CASRRQQGSNTGELFF.

The sample holds many counts of this clone. The chain is built from TRBV6-1 and TRBJ1-1; 8 nucleotides line up with TRBD1. This CDR3 has 16 residues. Looked up from germline, CDR1 is MNHNS and CDR2 is SASEGT. V shed 1 base, J shed 1 base, and the junction held 5 bases outside the gene matches. The CDR3 here is CASSEVPGQGNTEAFF. As DNA, the CDR3 is TGTGCCAGCAGTGAAGTCCCCGGACAGGGGAACACTGAAGCTTTCTTT.

This clone has just one count. The V gene is TRBV15, the J gene TRBJ1-1, with D perhaps TRBD1 (5 bases). Germline loops: CDR1 LNHNV, CDR2 YYDKDF (reference sequence). Trimming stripped 5 bases from V and 4 bases from J, with 11 bases between. This CDR3 contains 13 residues. The CDR3 DNA follows: TGTGCCACCAGCGCGCAGGGTGTCACTGAAGCTTTCTTT. Protein: CATSAQGVTEAFF. The variable domain in full, with the rest retrieved from reference TRBV15 and TRBJ1-1, is DAMVIQNPRYQVTQFGKPVTLSCSQTLNHNVMYWYQQKSSQAPKLLFHYYDKDFNNEADTPDNFQSRRPNTSFCFLDIRSPGLGDTAMYLCATSAQGVTEAFFGQGTRLTVV.

This clone appeared once. This chain uses TRBV5-5 with TRBJ1-5; the match to TRBD1 covers 7 bases. The CDR3 consists of 15 residues. V shed 2 bases and J 6 bases; nucleotides not matched to a gene: 8. Germline CDR1 SGHKS, CDR2 YYEKEE (reference sequence). CDR3 sequence (DNA): TGTGCCAGCAGCTTCGGGCACAGGGGTGGTCAGCCCCAGCATTTT. Its translation: CASSFGHRGGQPQHF.

The chain joins TRBV29-1 to TRBJ2-6; maybe TRBD2 (5 bases). This CDR3 has 15 residues. The germline V gene has CDR1 SQVTM and CDR2 ANQGSEA. V lost 1 base and J lost 3, with 10 bases in between. The CDR3 reads CSVEVAGGGANVLTF. CDR3 DNA: TGCAGCGTTGAAGTGGCCGGAGGTGGGGCCAACGTCCTGACTTTC.

The V gene is TRBV4-3, the J gene TRBJ2-6, with D possibly matching TRBD2 (6 bases). From germline, CDR1 is LGHNA and CDR2 YSLEER. With 4 bases removed from V and 2 bases from J, the gap between germline ends came to 9 bases. This CDR3 contains 15 residues. The CDR3 DNA is TGCGCCAGCAGCCTTAGCGGAGCTGGGGCCAACGTCCTGACTTTC. It encodes CASSLSGAGANVLTF.

The chain uses TRBV7-8 and TRBJ1-2, with 7 bases fitting TRBD1. The CDR3 runs 14 residues. Germline lookup yields CDR1 SGHVS and CDR2 FQNEAQ. Trimming removed 4 bases from V and 4 bases from J; junction bases left unmatched: 6. The CDR3 DNA reads TGTGCCAGCAGCTCGATTTCAGGGGGCTATGGCTACACCTTC. Translation: CASSSISGGYGYTF.

This rearrangement joins TRBV7-7 to TRBJ2-5, with a weak D call TRBD1 (5 bases). CDR3 size: 16 residues. Between the trimmed V and J ends, which lost 1 base and 0 bases, there was a span of 12 bases. Germline loops: CDR1 SSHAT, CDR2 FNYEAQ (reference sequence). In nucleotides, the CDR3 is TGTGCCAGCAGCTTAGGGCGACAGATCGACCAAGAGACCCAGTACTTC. This codes for CASSLGRQIDQETQYF. The complete variable domain, with remaining parts taken from reference TRBV7-7 and TRBJ2-5, reads GAGVSQSPRYKVTKRGQDVTLRCDPISSHATLYWYQQALGQGPEFLTYFNYEAQPDKSGLPSDRFSAERPEGSISTLTIQRTEQRDSAMYRCASSLGRQIDQETQYFGPGTRLLVL.

The chain carries TRBV5-6 and TRBJ2-1; unclear D gene. In germline, CDR1 is SGHDT, CDR2 YYEEEE. The CDR3 is 15 amino acids. Deletions cut 4 bases from V and 2 bases from J, with 13 bases between. CDR3 nucleotides: TGTGCCAGCAGCCCCATGGGCAGACCCTACAATGAGCAGTTCTTC. Its translation: CASSPMGRPYNEQFF.

The chain links TRBV14 to TRBJ2-2; TRBD2 might be the D (6 bases). This CDR3 is built from 20 residues. Trimming took off 1 base at V and 0 bases at J, with 21 bases between the two ends. Per the germline V gene, CDR1 is SGHDN and CDR2 is FVKESK. CDR3 amino acids: CASSQVKGFVGGSNTGELFF. CDR3 coding DNA: TGTGCCAGCAGCCAAGTCAAGGGCTTCGTGGGGGGATCGAACACCGGGGAGCTGTTTTTT.

CDR3 in amino acids: CASGLVPIGTGITGELFF. The CDR3 DNA is TGTGCTAGTGGTTTGGTACCAATCGGAACAGGAATCACCGGGGAGCTGTTTTTT. The V call is TRBV12-5, the J call TRBJ2-2, with D possibly matching TRBD1 (5 bases). This CDR3 spans 18 amino acids. The germline V and J ends were trimmed by 0 bases and 4 bases, with 18 bases remaining between them. CDR1 LGHNT and CDR2 FRNRAP come from the germline V gene.

The chain joins TRBV28 to TRBJ2-1; 8 bases align to TRBD2. The V gene end was trimmed by 6 bases and the J gene end by 10 bases; junction bases not matched to a gene: 17. Germline V lookup: CDR1 MDHEN, CDR2 SYDVKM. This CDR3 region has 16 residues. CDR3 loop: CASRGRILAGTGEQFF. The CDR3 DNA sequence: TGTGCCAGCAGGGGAAGGATTCTAGCGGGCACCGGGGAGCAGTTCTTC.

V gene TRBV5-1 combines with J gene TRBJ2-5; D possibly corresponds to TRBD2 (6 bases). This CDR3 region has 15 residues. V lost 0 bases and J lost 3, with 12 bases in between. Germline-derived CDR1 and CDR2 are SGHRS and YFSETQ. The CDR3 loop is CASSLGPLAKETQYF. CDR3 DNA sequence: TGCGCCAGCAGCTTGGGTCCGCTAGCGAAAGAGACCCAGTACTTC.

This rearrangement joins TRBV6-5 to TRBJ2-7; 8 bases match TRBD2. The CDR3 totals 15 residues. Germline CDR1 MNHEY, CDR2 SVGAGI. Trimming removed 0 bases from V and 6 bases from J; junction bases left unmatched: 7. The CDR3 DNA sequence: TGTGCCAGCAGTTACTCGATTACTAGCGGCTCCGAGCAGTACTTC. It translates to CASSYSITSGSEQYF.